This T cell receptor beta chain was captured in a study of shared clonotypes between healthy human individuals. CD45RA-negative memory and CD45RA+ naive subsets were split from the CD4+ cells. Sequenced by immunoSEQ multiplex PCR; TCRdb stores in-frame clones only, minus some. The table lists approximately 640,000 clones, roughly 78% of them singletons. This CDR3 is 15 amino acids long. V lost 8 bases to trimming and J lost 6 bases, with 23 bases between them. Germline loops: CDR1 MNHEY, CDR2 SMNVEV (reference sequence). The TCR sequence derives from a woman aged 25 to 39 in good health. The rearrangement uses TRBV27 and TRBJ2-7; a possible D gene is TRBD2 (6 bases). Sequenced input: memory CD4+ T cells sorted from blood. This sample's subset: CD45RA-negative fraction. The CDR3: CASRPSGQGGLEQYF. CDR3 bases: TGTGCCAGCCGCCCAAGTGGGCAGGGAGGACTCGAGCAGTACTTC.